The 15 T cell receptor beta chains below come from one sample, sequenced in a study of CD4 T cells in relation to SARS-CoV-2 and coronaviruses. Unexposed donor CD4+ T cells date from about 2011-2018, before the COVID-19 pandemic. CD4+ T cells were isolated from the cells after nine to eleven days of culture. Sequencing was performed with immunoSEQ multiplex PCR; in TCRdb, only in-frame clones are kept and a portion is missing. The table has about 12,000 clones, around 73% seen once. Antigens of these TCRs are unknown. The sample consisted of CD4+ T cells from PBMCs, cultured in vitro. The receptors were gathered from a human donor in good health.

The J gene is TRBJ2-5, the V gene TRBV11-2; possible D gene TRBD2, 6 bases. Per germline, CDR1 SGHAT and CDR2 FQNNGV. This CDR3 is built from 15 residues. The V end was cut by 7 bases, the J end by 4 bases, with 19 bases between. The CDR3 spells CASIVAGMGGETQYF. The DNA for the CDR3 is TGTGCCAGCATCGTGGCCGGGATGGGGGGAGAGACCCAGTACTTC.

This clone was detected only a few times. The CDR3: CASSSGGIYNEQFF. DNA of the CDR3: TGTGCCAGCAGCTCGGGAGGGATCTACAATGAGCAGTTCTTC. The chain links TRBV7-9 to TRBJ2-1; 8 nucleotides line up with TRBD2. With V trimmed by 4 bases and J by 3 bases, 2 bases remained unmatched. Germline CDR1 and CDR2: SEHNR and FQNEAQ (reference sequence). The CDR3 extends over 14 amino acids.

The genes are TRBV7-8 and TRBJ1-2; D gene uncertain. Germline V CDR1 and CDR2: SGHVS, FQNEAQ. The V end lost 1 base, the J end lost 2 bases, and 2 bases lay between the germline ends. The CDR3 totals 12 residues. Here the CDR3 reads CASSLENYGYTF. In DNA, the CDR3 is TGTGCCAGCAGCTTAGAGAACTATGGCTACACCTTC.

By frequency in the sample, this clone is medium-sized. The chain combines TRBV29-1 with TRBJ2-3; TRBD1 aligns across 7 bases. Germline V CDR1 and CDR2: SQVTM, ANQGSEA. Losses at the gene ends were 6 bases for V and 1 base for J; bases not matched to a gene: 4. This CDR3 has 13 residues. CDR3 in amino acids: CSVRQGGTDTQYF. The CDR3 nucleotides are TGCAGCGTGAGACAGGGAGGCACAGATACGCAGTATTTT.

The chain is built from TRBV2 and TRBJ1-5, with 8 bases matching TRBD1. CDR3 length: 13 residues. Germline V gene data show CDR1 as SNHLY and CDR2 as FYNNEI. The J segment lost 11 bases and the V segment lost 6 bases, leaving 9 bases of the junction unmatched. CDR3 protein: CASREQGETAQHF. The CDR3 region has the DNA TGTGCCAGCAGGGAACAGGGGGAAACGGCCCAGCATTTT.

CDR3 nucleotides: TGTGCCAGCTCACAGGGACAGGGTAGCACTGAAGCTTTCTTT. Translating it yields CASSQGQGSTEAFF. The J gene is TRBJ1-1, the V gene TRBV18, with 9 positions matching TRBD1. The CDR3 loop spans 14 amino acids. Trimming removed 4 bases from V and 4 bases from J; junction bases left unmatched: 4. In germline, CDR1 is KGHSH, CDR2 LQKENI. Based on the CDR3 plus reference TRBV18 and TRBJ1-1, the full variable domain is NAGVMQNPRHLVRRRGQEARLRCSPMKGHSHVYWYRQLPEEGLKFMVYLQKENIIDESGMPKERFSAEFPKEGPSILRIQQVVRGDSAAYFCASSQGQGSTEAFFGQGTRLTVV.

The chain is built from TRBV7-2 and TRBJ2-7, with 11 bases lining up with TRBD2. The germline V gene encodes CDR1 SGHTA and CDR2 FQGNSA. Losses at the gene ends were 1 base for V and 7 bases for J; bases not matched to a gene: 3. The CDR3 extends over 14 amino acids. The CDR3 loop is CASSLEWTSGEQYF. CDR3 DNA sequence: TGTGCCAGCAGCTTAGAGTGGACTAGCGGGGAGCAGTACTTC.

The V gene is TRBV5-1, the J gene TRBJ2-7, with D tentatively TRBD2 (5 bases). This CDR3 has 14 residues. The germline CDR1 and CDR2 sequences are SGHRS and YFSETQ. V was pared by 4 bases and J by 6 bases, with 17 bases between. DNA of the CDR3: TGCGCCAGCAGCCTAAGACCTCCCGCGGGCGAGCAGTACTTC. Translating gives CASSLRPPAGEQYF.

The CDR3 nucleotides are TGTGCCAGCTCACTCAACCGGGACGGAGCTAACTATGGCTACACCTTC. Translating it yields CASSLNRDGANYGYTF. The gene calls are TRBV18 and TRBJ1-2, with D perhaps TRBD1 (5 bases). Germline V gene sequence: CDR1 KGHSH, CDR2 LQKENI. This CDR3 is 16 amino acids long. V was pared by 4 bases and J by 0 bases, with 15 bases between.

The V call is TRBV24-1, the J call TRBJ2-3, with D uncertain. CDR1 KGHDR and CDR2 SFDVKD come from the germline V gene. V lost 5 bases to trimming and J lost 0 bases, with 2 bases between them. The CDR3 covers 12 residues. CDR3 residues: CATSGSTDTQYF. For the CDR3, the DNA is TGTGCCACCAGTGGAAGCACAGATACGCAGTATTTT.

The V call is TRBV9, the J call TRBJ1-2; D is uncertain. The germline V and J ends were trimmed by 3 bases and 3 bases, with 12 bases remaining between them. CDR3 length equals 14 residues. CDR1 SGDLS and CDR2 YYNGEE come from the germline V gene. The CDR3 spells CASSDGRPDYGYTF. The CDR3 region has the DNA TGTGCCAGCAGCGATGGTCGTCCTGACTATGGCTACACCTTC.

The chain has TRBV3-1 (or the pseudogene TRBV3-2) and TRBJ2-5; D is ambiguous. The V end lost 4 bases, the J end lost 5 bases, and 11 bases lay between the germline ends. The germline V gene encodes CDR1 LGHDT and CDR2 YNNKEL (reference sequence). The CDR3 spans 13 residues. The CDR3 region is CASSPPGRETQYF. The CDR3 nucleotides are TGTGCCAGCAGCCCACCGGGCCGGGAGACCCAGTACTTC.

The gene calls are TRBV5-1 and TRBJ2-5; 7 nucleotides match TRBD1. The CDR3 has 14 residues. Germline V CDR1 and CDR2: SGHRS, YFSETQ. The V and J ends lost 2 bases and 9 bases, in that order; junction bases with no gene match: 10. CDR3: CASSFRQGELPQYF. CDR3 DNA sequence: TGCGCCAGCAGCTTCCGACAGGGAGAGCTGCCCCAGTACTTC.

The CDR3 region is CASPLATQEETQYF. In nucleotides, the CDR3 is TGTGCCAGCCCCCTAGCCACGCAGGAGGAGACCCAGTACTTC. This rearrangement joins TRBV2 to TRBJ2-5; D is possibly TRBD2 (5 bases). The CDR3 has 14 amino acids. Germline CDR1 SNHLY, CDR2 FYNNEI. Deletions cut 8 bases from V and 5 bases from J, with 18 bases between.

The gene calls are TRBV9 and TRBJ2-1; 9 bases match TRBD2. This CDR3 contains 15 residues. V was pared by 4 bases and J by 3 bases, with 5 bases of the junction left unmatched. The germline CDR1 and CDR2 sequences are SGDLS and YYNGEE. CDR3 in amino acids: CASSSREGHYNEQFF. The CDR3 nucleotides read TGTGCCAGCAGCTCGCGGGAGGGCCACTACAATGAGCAGTTCTTC.